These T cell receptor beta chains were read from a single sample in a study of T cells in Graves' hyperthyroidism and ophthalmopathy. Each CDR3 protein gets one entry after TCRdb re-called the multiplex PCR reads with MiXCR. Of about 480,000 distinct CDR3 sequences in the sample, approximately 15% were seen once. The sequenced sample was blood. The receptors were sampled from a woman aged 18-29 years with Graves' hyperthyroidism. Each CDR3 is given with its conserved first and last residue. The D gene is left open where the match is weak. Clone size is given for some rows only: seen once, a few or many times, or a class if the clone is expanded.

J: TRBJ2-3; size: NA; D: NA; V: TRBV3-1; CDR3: CASSQTPRPRHSTDTQYF; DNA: TGTGCCAGCAGCCAGACCCCACGCCCCAGACATAGCACAGATACGCAGTATTTT
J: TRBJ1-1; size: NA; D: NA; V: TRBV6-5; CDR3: CASSYNKGDTEAFF; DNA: TGTGCCAGCAGTTATAATAAGGGGGACACTGAAGCTTTCTTT
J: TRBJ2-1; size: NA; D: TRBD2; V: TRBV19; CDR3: CATRLAGGVEQFF; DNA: TGTGCCACCCGACTAGCGGGAGGGGTTGAGCAGTTCTTC
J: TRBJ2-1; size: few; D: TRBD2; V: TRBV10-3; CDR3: CAISSGLARSSYNEQFF; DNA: TGTGCCATCAGCTCGGGACTAGCCCGAAGCTCCTACAATGAGCAGTTCTTC
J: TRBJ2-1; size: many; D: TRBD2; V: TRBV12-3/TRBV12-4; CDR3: CASAGTSGINSYNEQFF; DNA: TGTGCCAGCGCCGGGACTAGCGGGATCAACTCCTACAATGAGCAGTTCTTC
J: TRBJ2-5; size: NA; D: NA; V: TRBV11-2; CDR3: CASSLTSGEGETQYF; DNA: TGTGCCAGCAGTCTTACGTCGGGAGAGGGTGAGACCCAGTACTTC
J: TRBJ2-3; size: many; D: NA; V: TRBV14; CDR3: CASSISGVTDTQYF; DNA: TGTGCCAGCAGCATCTCCGGGGTCACAGATACGCAGTATTTT
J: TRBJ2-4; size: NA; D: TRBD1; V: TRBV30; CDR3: CAWTIGQGENIQYF; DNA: TGTGCCTGGACCATCGGACAGGGTGAGAACATTCAGTACTTC
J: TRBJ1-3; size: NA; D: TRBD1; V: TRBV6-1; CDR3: CSTGDGYGNTIYF; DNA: TGTTCGACAGGGGATGGATATGGAAACACCATATATTTT
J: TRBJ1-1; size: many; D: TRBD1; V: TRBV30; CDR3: CATRGRTEAFF; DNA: TGTGCCACCAGGGGGAGAACTGAAGCTTTCTTT
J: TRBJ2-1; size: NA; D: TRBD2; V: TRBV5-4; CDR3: CASSLPSGPRGEQFF; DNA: TGTGCCAGCAGCTTGCCCAGCGGCCCGCGGGGGGAGCAGTTCTTC
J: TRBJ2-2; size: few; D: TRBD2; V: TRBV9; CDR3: CASSVGREYIGELFF; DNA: TGTGCCAGCAGCGTGGGGCGGGAGTACATCGGGGAGCTGTTTTTT
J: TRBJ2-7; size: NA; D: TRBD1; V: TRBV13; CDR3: CASSSDRSYEQYF; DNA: TGTGCCAGCAGCTCGGACAGGTCCTACGAGCAGTACTTC
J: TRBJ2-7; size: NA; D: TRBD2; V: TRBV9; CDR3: CASSVAGGRSDEQYF; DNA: TGTGCCAGCAGCGTAGCGGGCGGGAGATCCGACGAGCAGTACTTC
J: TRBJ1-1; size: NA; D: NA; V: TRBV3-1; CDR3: CASSQDPMAPFF; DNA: TGTGCCAGCAGCCAAGATCCCATGGCGCCTTTCTTT
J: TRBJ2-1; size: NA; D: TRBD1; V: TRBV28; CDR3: CASKGQGGYEQFF; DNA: TGTGCCAGCAAGGGACAGGGGGGATACGAGCAGTTCTTC
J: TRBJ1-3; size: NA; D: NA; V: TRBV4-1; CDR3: CASSQDSQRGNTIYF; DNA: TGCGCCAGCAGCCAAGATTCGCAGCGGGGTAACACCATATATTTT
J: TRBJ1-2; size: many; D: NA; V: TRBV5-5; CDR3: CASSRTGADGYTF; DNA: TGTGCCAGCAGCCGAACGGGGGCGGATGGCTACACCTTC
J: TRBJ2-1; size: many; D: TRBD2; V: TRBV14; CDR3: CASSQVRSPAVGTSGTTYNEQFF; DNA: TGTGCCAGCAGCCAAGTAAGGTCGCCGGCGGTGGGGACTAGCGGGACCACCTACAATGAGCAGTTCTTC
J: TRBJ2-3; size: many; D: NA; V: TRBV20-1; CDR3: CSALRGDSTDTQYF; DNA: TGCAGTGCACTACGTGGCGATAGCACAGATACGCAGTATTTT
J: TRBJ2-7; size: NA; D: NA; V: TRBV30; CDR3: CAWSVPQLAARPYEQYF; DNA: TGTGCCTGGAGTGTACCCCAACTAGCAGCTCGCCCCTACGAGCAGTACTTC
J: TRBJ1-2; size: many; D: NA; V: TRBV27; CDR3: CASSFRGHSYTF; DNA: TGTGCCAGCAGTTTTCGGGGACACAGCTACACCTTC
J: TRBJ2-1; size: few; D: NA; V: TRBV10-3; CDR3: CASTPLDSTSYNEQFF; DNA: TGTGCCTCGACCCCTCTGGACAGCACCTCCTACAATGAGCAGTTCTTC
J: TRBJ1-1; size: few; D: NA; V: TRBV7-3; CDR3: CASSLIPAGNTEAFF; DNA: TGTGCCAGCAGCTTAATCCCCGCGGGGAACACTGAAGCTTTCTTT
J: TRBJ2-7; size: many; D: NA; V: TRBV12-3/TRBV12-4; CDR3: CASSFSENEQYF; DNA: TGTGCCAGCAGTTTTTCGGAGAACGAGCAGTACTTC
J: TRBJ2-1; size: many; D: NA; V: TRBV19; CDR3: CASSYTGWNEQFF; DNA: TGTGCCAGTAGTTACACCGGTTGGAATGAGCAGTTCTTC
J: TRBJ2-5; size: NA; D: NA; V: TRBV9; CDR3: CASSGLGAPQETQYF; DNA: TGTGCCAGCAGCGGGTTAGGAGCCCCCCAAGAGACCCAGTACTTC